This T cell receptor (beta chain) was documented in a study of OX40 agonist ivuxolimab in advanced cancers. The repertoire was sequenced with immunoSEQ multiplex PCR; TCRdb's copy has only in-frame clones and lacks some. The repertoire has 85,000 to 95,000 clones, roughly nine tenths of them found once; the top ten carry about 0.31%. The length of the CDR3 is 18 residues. V was trimmed by 0 bases and J by 8 bases, leaving 23 bases between them. Looked up from germline, CDR1 is SGHAT and CDR2 is FQNNGV. The sequencing used CD4+ or CD8+ T cells sorted from blood, collected in a trial of the OX40 agonist ivuxolimab. The TCR sequence derives from an adult with an advanced solid tumor such as melanoma, head and neck, liver or kidney cancer. The chain combines TRBV11-2 with TRBJ2-1; the D gene is possibly TRBD1 (5 bases). The CDR3 region is CASSLEPVSREVLYEQFF. CDR3 in DNA: TGTGCCAGCAGCTTAGAACCCGTTAGCAGGGAAGTATTATATGAGCAGTTCTTC.